What follows are 15 T cell receptor beta chains derived from one specimen sequenced in a study of beta chain features in type 1 diabetes. Every isolated RNA sample was fully reverse transcribed, so sequencing captured expressed TCRB transcripts. Method: immunoSEQ multiplex PCR; TCRdb's copy keeps in-frame clones and lacks some. The sample has 900,000 or so clones, 15% to 20% seen once; the top ten hold 0.02% to 0.025%. The sequenced sample was naive CD4+ T cells from blood. The receptors were gathered from a woman in her late teens or twenties in good health.

In this sample, this clone turned up a few times. The chain links TRBV5-1 to TRBJ2-1, with no clear D. The CDR3 length is 16 residues. Trimming took off 0 bases at V and 0 bases at J, with 10 bases between the two ends. The V gene's germline CDR1 is SGHRS and CDR2 YFSETQ. CDR3 sequence reads: CASSLDGRFSYNEQFF. Here the CDR3 DNA reads TGCGCCAGCAGCTTGGACGGGCGGTTCTCCTACAATGAGCAGTTCTTC.

This clone has more than one count but fewer than ten. This sequence joins TRBV4-2 and TRBJ2-1; tentative D call: TRBD2 (5 bases). This CDR3 spans 14 amino acids. Germline CDR1 LGHNA, CDR2 YNFKEQ. Trimming removed 2 bases at V and 1 base at J, with 6 bases between. In nucleotides, the CDR3 is TGTGCCAGCAGCCAACGAGGGTCCTACAATGAGCAGTTCTTC. This codes for CASSQRGSYNEQFF.

This clone has just a few counts. The chain recombines TRBV2 with TRBJ2-5, with 7 bases lining up with TRBD1. This CDR3 spans 13 amino acids. J gave up 5 bases and V 5 bases, and 5 bases lay outside the gene matches. CDR1 is SNHLY, CDR2 FYNNEI, per germline. CDR3 loop: CASSRGQGETQYF. The CDR3 coding sequence is TGTGCCAGCAGTAGGGGGCAGGGGGAGACCCAGTACTTC.

This clone appeared a few times. The chain carries TRBV7-6 and TRBJ1-5, with D possibly matching TRBD1 (6 bases). Germline V gives CDR1 SGHVS, CDR2 FNYEAQ. This CDR3 has 13 amino acids. Trimming removed 5 bases at V and 4 bases at J, with 9 bases between. The CDR3: CASSVDRNQPQHF. The CDR3 nucleotides read TGTGCCAGCAGCGTTGACAGGAATCAGCCCCAGCATTTT.

The chain links TRBV7-2 to TRBJ2-6; 8 positions agree with TRBD1. CDR1 and CDR2 from the germline V gene are SGHTA and FQGNSA. There are 18 residues in the CDR3. J gave up 1 base and V 0 bases, and 5 bases lay outside the gene matches. CDR3 loop: CASSLAGQDFSGANVLTF. The CDR3 coding sequence is TGTGCCAGCAGCTTAGCGGGACAGGACTTTTCTGGGGCCAACGTCCTGACTTTC. The entire variable domain, with the rest obtained from reference TRBV7-2 and TRBJ2-6, is as follows: GAGVSQSPSNKVTEKGKDVELRCDPISGHTALYWYRQSLGQGLEFLIYFQGNSAPDKSGLPSDRFSAERTGGSVSTLTIQRTQQEDSAVYLCASSLAGQDFSGANVLTFGAGSRLTVL.

Only a few counts were recorded for this clone. V usage is TRBV5-1 and J usage is TRBJ2-7, with 11 bases that match TRBD2. J lost 3 bases, V lost 4 bases, and 3 bases had no gene match. This CDR3 is 14 amino acids long. Per the germline V gene, CDR1 is SGHRS and CDR2 is YFSETQ. This CDR3 reads CASSDLAGGYEQYF. The CDR3 region has the DNA TGCGCCAGCAGCGATCTAGCGGGGGGCTACGAGCAGTACTTC.

A word on this clone: In the same sample, other DNA sequences code for this CDR3. The chain combines TRBV4-2 with TRBJ2-3; D call uncertain. The CDR3 length is 13 residues. The germline CDR1 and CDR2 sequences are LGHNA and YNFKEQ. V lost 1 base, J lost 5 bases, and 7 bases lay in between. CDR3 in amino acids: CASSQGFGDTQYF. CDR3 DNA sequence: TGTGCCAGCAGCCAAGGTTTCGGAGATACGCAGTATTTT.

DNA for the CDR3: TGCAGCGTTGAGGCCATCGGACCCTTTTACAATGAGCAGTTCTTC. Protein: CSVEAIGPFYNEQFF. The chain combines TRBV29-1 with TRBJ2-1; no reliable D call. The length of the CDR3 is 15 residues. V lost 3 bases and J 4 bases, leaving 16 bases between the germline ends. Germline V CDR1 and CDR2: SQVTM, ANQGSEA.

This clone appeared a few times. The rearrangement uses TRBV10-3 and TRBJ2-4, with TRBD1 matching over 9 bases. The trim removed 5 bases at V and 5 bases at J, leaving 1 base unmatched. The CDR3 consists of 13 residues. The germline CDR1 and CDR2 sequences are ENHRY and SYGVKD. CDR3 protein: CAISTGGENIQYF. In DNA form, the CDR3 reads TGTGCCATCAGTACAGGGGGCGAAAACATTCAGTACTTC.

This clone was seen more than once but under ten times. This CDR3 reads CASSSGDYYSYEQYF. DNA for the CDR3: TGTGCCAGCAGCTCGGGGGACTATTATTCCTACGAGCAGTACTTC. This rearrangement joins TRBV7-2 to TRBJ2-7, with 7 positions matching TRBD2. The CDR3 runs to 15 residues. V trimming: 4 bases; J trimming: 1 base; junction bases outside the gene matches: 7. Germline CDR1 and CDR2: SGHTA and FQGNSA.

This clone was seen a few times. This rearrangement joins TRBV2 to TRBJ2-1; 8 bases agree with TRBD2. Trimming removed 4 bases from V and 9 bases from J; junction bases left unmatched: 14. The CDR3 covers 16 residues. Germline assignment: CDR1 SNHLY and CDR2 FYNNEI. The CDR3 protein is CASSVPGLVGTGEQFF. The CDR3 DNA follows: TGTGCCAGCAGTGTACCGGGACTAGTAGGCACGGGTGAGCAGTTCTTC.

The chain uses TRBV28 and TRBJ1-2; D is possibly TRBD1 (6 bases). This CDR3 has 13 residues. CDR1 MDHEN and CDR2 SYDVKM come from the germline V gene. V lost 5 bases to trimming and J lost 2 bases, with 9 bases between them. The CDR3 sequence: CASSETGNYGYTF. As DNA, the CDR3 is TGTGCCAGCAGTGAAACAGGGAACTATGGCTACACCTTC.

The chain joins TRBV7-9 to TRBJ1-4; tentatively, D is TRBD1 (6 bases). The CDR3 is made up of 15 amino acids. Trimming took off 7 bases at V and 4 bases at J, with 16 bases between the two ends. Germline V gives CDR1 SEHNR, CDR2 FQNEAQ (reference sequence). The CDR3 reads CASTDWGARNEKLFF. CDR3 DNA: TGTGCCAGCACGGACTGGGGGGCGCGTAATGAAAAACTGTTTTTT.

This clone was detected only a few times. Other DNA sequences in the same sample also yield this CDR3. This chain joins TRBV7-8 and TRBJ1-5; D remains ambiguous. Trimming stripped 0 bases from V and 0 bases from J, with 6 bases between. The CDR3 sequence is 15 residues long. CDR1 is SGHVS, CDR2 FQNEAQ, per germline. The CDR3 spells CASSLAGYSNQPQHF. CDR3 in DNA: TGTGCCAGCAGCTTAGCGGGTTATAGCAATCAGCCCCAGCATTTT.

There are a few counts of this clone. This chain connects TRBV2 to TRBJ2-7; 7 bases fit TRBD1. The CDR3 extends over 13 amino acids. Trimming at V came to 3 bases and at J to 3 bases, leaving 2 bases not matched to a gene. From germline, CDR1 is SNHLY and CDR2 FYNNEI. For the CDR3, the DNA is TGTGCCAGCAGTGATAGGGGGCACTACGAGCAGTACTTC. This translates into CASSDRGHYEQYF.